This is a list of T cell receptor beta chains from one sample in a study of blood T cell repertoires in COVID-19. Using immunoSEQ multiplex PCR, the repertoire was profiled, and TCRdb retains in-frame clones only, with some absent. This table holds approximately 93,000 clones, 70% to 90% found once. The sequenced sample was peripheral blood. Every receptor here comes from a man aged 45-60 years with COVID-19, enrolled during active disease. Each CDR3 is given with its conserved first and last residue. D genes are given only for firm matches. Not every row has a clone size; where given, it reads once, few, many or a size class.

J	D	size	V	DNA	CDR3
TRBJ2-1	NA	NA	TRBV6-4	TGTGCCAGCAGTGACTCGTCAGGAACAAATGAGCAGTTCTTC	CASSDSSGTNEQFF
TRBJ2-1	TRBD1	NA	TRBV5-1	TGCGCCAGCAGCTTTTCCGGACAGGGGCCTTACAATGAGCAGTTCTTC	CASSFSGQGPYNEQFF
TRBJ2-1	TRBD2	NA	TRBV28	TGTGCCAGCAGCTTAGCGGGGGGCTCCTACAATGAGCAGTTCTTC	CASSLAGGSYNEQFF
TRBJ1-5	NA	NA	TRBV28	TGTGCCAGCAGTTTGGGAGGGCAGGGGAATCAGCCCCAGCATTTT	CASSLGGQGNQPQHF
TRBJ2-7	NA	NA	TRBV12-3/TRBV12-4	TGTGCCAGCAGTTCGGTATTCTACGAGCAGTACTTC	CASSSVFYEQYF
TRBJ1-2	TRBD1	NA	TRBV29-1	TGCAGCGGCACGACAGGGAGCTACACCTTC	CSGTTGSYTF
TRBJ1-5	NA	NA	TRBV28	TGTGCCAGCAGTTCAAACAGGGAAGTTATGACCCAGCATTTT	CASSSNREVMTQHF
TRBJ1-3	NA	NA	TRBV6-1	TGTGCCAGCAGTGAAGCAGACATATCTGGAAACACCATATATTTT	CASSEADISGNTIYF
TRBJ2-1	TRBD1	NA	TRBV19	TGTGCCAGTAGCCGGGACAGGGCCTACAATGAGCAGTTCTTC	CASSRDRAYNEQFF
TRBJ1-1	NA	NA	TRBV6-5	TGTGCCAGCAGTTACTCAAATACAGGATCAGGCACTGAAGCTTTCTTT	CASSYSNTGSGTEAFF
TRBJ1-2	TRBD1	NA	TRBV2	TGTGCCAGCAGTTTGACAGGGGATTTGGGCTACACCTTC	CASSLTGDLGYTF
TRBJ1-1	NA	once	TRBV10-2	TGCGCCAGCACCCTAAGGGGAGGCGGCACTGAAGCTTTCTTT	CASTLRGGGTEAFF
TRBJ1-5	NA	NA	TRBV24-1	TGTGCCACCAGTGACCAATCATCGGGCAATCAGCCCCAGCATTTT	CATSDQSSGNQPQHF
TRBJ2-2	TRBD2	NA	TRBV3-1/TRBV3-2	TGTGCCAGCAGCCTGGGACTAGATAGCGGGGAGCTGTTTTTT	CASSLGLDSGELFF
TRBJ2-7	TRBD1	NA	TRBV30	TGTGCCTGGAGTACAGGGGGCCACAGTGGGGAGCAGTACTTC	CAWSTGGHSGEQYF
TRBJ2-7	TRBD1	once	TRBV6-5	TGTGCCAGCAGTTACTCGATGGACAGGGAAGGGGACGAGCAGTACTTC	CASSYSMDREGDEQYF
TRBJ2-5	TRBD2	NA	TRBV28	TGTGCCAGCAGTTTATCCGGCCCGGGGGGGGAGACCCAGTACTTC	CASSLSGPGGETQYF
TRBJ1-1	TRBD1	NA	TRBV6-5	TGTGCCAGCAGTTACACTCAGGGGGCGGGCACTGAAGCTTTCTTT	CASSYTQGAGTEAFF
TRBJ2-1	TRBD1	NA	TRBV7-9	TGTGCCAGCAGCTTAGGAGGCAGGGGGCGCAATGAGCAGTTCTTC	CASSLGGRGRNEQFF
TRBJ1-6	NA	NA	TRBV5-1	TGCGCCAGCAGTTTTGGACGAGGACAGATTAATTCACCCCTCCACTTT	CASSFGRGQINSPLHF
TRBJ2-2	TRBD1	NA	TRBV9	TGTGCCAGCAGCGTAGAAGGGACAGGATCGACCGGGGAGCTGTTTTTT	CASSVEGTGSTGELFF
TRBJ2-2	NA	NA	TRBV27	TGTGCCAGCAGTTTACTCTCCCTATCCGGGGAGCTGTTTTTT	CASSLLSLSGELFF
TRBJ1-6	NA	few	TRBV3-1/TRBV3-2	TGTGCCAGCAGCCAAGATCCACAACCCTCACCCCTCCACTTT	CASSQDPQPSPLHF
TRBJ1-2	NA	NA	TRBV7-9	TGTGCCAGCAGCTCCGAGAGGGAGTTTTTTAACTATGGCTACACCTTC	CASSSEREFFNYGYTF
TRBJ1-3	NA	NA	TRBV6-5	TGTGCCAGCAGCGGGGGGGCCGCTGGAAACACCATATATTTT	CASSGGAAGNTIYF
TRBJ1-6	TRBD1	NA	TRBV5-5	TGTGCCAGCAGTTATACAGGGGGCGCTTCACCCCTCCACTTT	CASSYTGGASPLHF
TRBJ1-4	NA	NA	TRBV6-5	TGTGCCAGCAGTTACCAGATTTCCTTTGAAAAACTGTTTTTT	CASSYQISFEKLFF
TRBJ2-7	NA	few	TRBV7-8	TGTGCCAGCAGCCGACGAGGGGAGCAGTACTTC	CASSRRGEQYF
TRBJ1-3	NA	NA	TRBV6-1	TGTGCCAGCAGTGAAGTCGGCCGCCCGGGCACCATATATTTT	CASSEVGRPGTIYF